These 2 T cell receptor beta chains came from one sample sequenced in a study of T cell repertoires in aging, cancer and after chemotherapy (dated by TCRdb to about 2019). Instead of sorted cells or RNA, genomic DNA extracted from peripheral blood served as the source for amplifying TCR beta rearrangements. TCRdb shows the sequencer as Illumina MiSeq. Using a mixed TRB-A/B primer pool, multiplex touch-down PCR amplified rearranged TRB sequences covering the V, D and J segments. TCRdb cleaned the public reads at Q25 with fastp, built clones with MiXCR and kept in-frame beta chains. Each entry merges the rows of one CDR3 protein and shows their most common DNA and genes. Here the sample has about 1,400 distinct CDR3 sequences; 35% to 45% occur a single time. Of the sample, 10% to 12% falls within the top ten clones. The material sequenced was blood. These receptors were taken from a human donor with a solid tumor.

This clonotype has just a few counts. The chain has TRBV7-9 and TRBJ2-1; D may be TRBD2 (6 bases). CDR3 length: 16 amino acids. The V end lost 5 bases, the J end lost 8 bases, and 22 bases lay between the germline ends. The germline V gene encodes CDR1 SEHNR and CDR2 FQNEAQ (reference sequence). CDR3 sequence reads: CASSPTTGLNTYEQFF. Written as DNA, the CDR3 is TGTGCCAGCAGCCCTACAACGGGACTCAATACCTATGAGCAGTTCTTC.

This clonotype turned up a few times. The chain employs TRBV5-1 and TRBJ2-5, with no clear D. This CDR3 contains 16 residues. V gave up 0 bases and J gave up 2 bases, with 14 bases separating them. The germline CDR1 and CDR2 sequences are SGHRS and YFSETQ. CDR3: CASSLALTPEQETQYF. The CDR3 coding sequence is TGCGCCAGCAGCTTGGCCCTGACTCCTGAACAAGAGACCCAGTACTTC. The full variable domain, with the rest looked up from reference TRBV5-1 and TRBJ2-5, is KAGVTQTPRYLIKTRGQQVTLSCSPISGHRSVSWYQQTPGQGLQFLFEYFSETQRNKGNFPGRFSGRQFSNSRSEMNVSTLELGDSALYLCASSLALTPEQETQYFGPGTRLLVL.